The T cell receptor beta chain under discussion was sequenced for a study of cytomegalovirus exposure and HLA in healthy donors. Study results and limitations: Further analysis, carried out later, found HLA-associated TCR beta chains more clonally expanded than equally common other chains. Later analysis demonstrated an association between a missense DCLRE1C variant and TCR beta V- and J-gene trimming.

V lost 4 bases to trimming and J lost 0 bases, with 10 bases between them. Germline V gene data show CDR1 as SGHVS and CDR2 as FNYEAQ. The CDR3 contains 15 residues. Of note for this clone: The antigen is not known.

The donors gave bone marrow, and they were healthy. The PCR was carried out with 60 Vbeta primers and 13 Jbeta primers. Method: immunoSEQ multiplex PCR; TCRdb's copy keeps in-frame clones and lacks some. Of 100,000 to 150,000 clones in the sample, around three quarters were seen once. This chain uses TRBV7-6 with TRBJ2-1; D is undetermined. Sequenced: PBMCs. The sequence derives from a man in his forties in good health and CMV-seronegative. The CDR3 sequence is CASSSALNSYNEQFF. The CDR3 DNA follows: TGTGCCAGCAGCTCCGCACTCAACTCCTACAATGAGCAGTTCTTC.